This TCR beta chain stems from a study of identifying expanded T cells in peripheral blood. Study-wide results and limits: Roughly two-week clone count variance significantly increased as total template count grew. Over around two and four weeks, about 15 and 19 clones changed, versus roughly 1.1 between replicates.

Here immunoSEQ multiplex PCR was the method, and the copy in TCRdb shows in-frame clones only, minus some. The sample yields some 100,000 clones, 87% seen once. Collection occurred without any documented infections or immune events in donors. Concerning this clone itself: The antigen is not known.

The sequencing sample was made of blood. The source is a person aged 18 to 75 in good health.

The CDR3 protein is CATSRVGGSGQPQHF. The CDR3 bases are TGTGCCACCAGCAGAGTCGGGGGTAGTGGGCAGCCCCAGCATTTT. This chain joins TRBV15 and TRBJ1-5; perhaps TRBD1 as D (5 bases). Germline CDR1 reads LNHNV; CDR2 reads YYDKDF (reference sequence). V was shortened by 1 base and J by 7 bases, with 14 bases between the two germline ends. This CDR3 contains 15 residues.